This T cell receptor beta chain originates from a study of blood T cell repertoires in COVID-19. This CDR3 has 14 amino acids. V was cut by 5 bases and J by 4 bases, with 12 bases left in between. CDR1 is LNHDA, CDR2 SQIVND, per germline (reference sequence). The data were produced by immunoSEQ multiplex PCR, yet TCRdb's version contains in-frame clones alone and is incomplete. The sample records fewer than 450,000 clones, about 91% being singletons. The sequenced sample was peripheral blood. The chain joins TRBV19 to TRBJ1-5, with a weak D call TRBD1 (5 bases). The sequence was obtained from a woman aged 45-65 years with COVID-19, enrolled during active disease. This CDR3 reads CASSLTRVNQPQHF. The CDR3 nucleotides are TGTGCCAGTAGTCTCACCAGGGTTAATCAGCCCCAGCATTTT. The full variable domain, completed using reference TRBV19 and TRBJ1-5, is DGGITQSPKYLFRKEGQNVTLSCEQNLNHDAMYWYRQDPGQGLRLIYYSQIVNDFQKGDIAEGYSVSREKKESFPLTVTSAQKNPTAFYLCASSLTRVNQPQHFGDGTRLSIL.